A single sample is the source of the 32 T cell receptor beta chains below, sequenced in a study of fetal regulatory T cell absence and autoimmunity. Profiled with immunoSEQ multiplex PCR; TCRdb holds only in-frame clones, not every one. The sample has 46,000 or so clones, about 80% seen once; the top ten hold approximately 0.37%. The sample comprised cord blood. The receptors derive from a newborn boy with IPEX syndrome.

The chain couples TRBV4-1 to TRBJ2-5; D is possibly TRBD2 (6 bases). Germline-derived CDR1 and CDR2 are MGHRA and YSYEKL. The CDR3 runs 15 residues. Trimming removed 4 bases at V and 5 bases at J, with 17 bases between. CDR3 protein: CASSPVGGAGETQYF. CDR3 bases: TGCGCCAGCAGCCCCGTTGGCGGGGCTGGGGAGACCCAGTACTTC.

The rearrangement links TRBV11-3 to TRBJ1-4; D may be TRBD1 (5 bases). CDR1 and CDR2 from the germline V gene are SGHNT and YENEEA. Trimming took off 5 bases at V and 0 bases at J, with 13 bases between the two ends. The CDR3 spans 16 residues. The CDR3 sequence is CASSARGEATNEKLFF. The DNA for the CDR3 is TGTGCCAGCAGCGCAAGAGGGGAAGCAACTAATGAAAAACTGTTTTTT.

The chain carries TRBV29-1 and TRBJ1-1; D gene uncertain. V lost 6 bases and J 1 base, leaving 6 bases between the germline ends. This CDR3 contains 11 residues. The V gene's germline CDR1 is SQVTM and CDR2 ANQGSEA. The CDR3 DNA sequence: TGCAGCGTGGCCGAGAACACTGAAGCTTTCTTT. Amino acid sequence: CSVAENTEAFF.

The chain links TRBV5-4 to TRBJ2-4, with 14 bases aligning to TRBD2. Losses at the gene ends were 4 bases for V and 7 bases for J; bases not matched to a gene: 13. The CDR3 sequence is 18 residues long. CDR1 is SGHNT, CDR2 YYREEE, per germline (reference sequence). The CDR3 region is CASSHRRLAGGSRNIQYF. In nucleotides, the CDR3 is TGTGCCAGCAGCCATCGTAGACTAGCGGGAGGGTCTAGGAACATTCAGTACTTC. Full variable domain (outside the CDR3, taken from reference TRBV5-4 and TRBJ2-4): ETGVTQSPTHLIKTRGQQVTLRCSSQSGHNTVSWYQQALGQGPQFIFQYYREEENGRGNFPPRFSGLQFPNYSSELNVNALELDDSALYLCASSHRRLAGGSRNIQYFGAGTRLSVL.

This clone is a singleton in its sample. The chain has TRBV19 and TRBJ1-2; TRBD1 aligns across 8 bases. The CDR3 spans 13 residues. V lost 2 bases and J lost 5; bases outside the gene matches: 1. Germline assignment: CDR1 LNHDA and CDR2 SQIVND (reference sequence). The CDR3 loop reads CASSIQGAYGYTF. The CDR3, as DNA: TGTGCCAGTAGTATACAGGGGGCGTATGGCTACACCTTC. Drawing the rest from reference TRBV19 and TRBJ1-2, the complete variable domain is DGGITQSPKYLFRKEGQNVTLSCEQNLNHDAMYWYRQDPGQGLRLIYYSQIVNDFQKGDIAEGYSVSREKKESFPLTVTSAQKNPTAFYLCASSIQGAYGYTFGSGTRLTVV.

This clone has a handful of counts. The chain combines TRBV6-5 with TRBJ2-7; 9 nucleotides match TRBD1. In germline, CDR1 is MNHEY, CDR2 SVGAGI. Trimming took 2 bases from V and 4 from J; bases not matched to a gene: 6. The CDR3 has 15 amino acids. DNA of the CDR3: TGTGCCAGCAGTTACGTGCTGGACAGGGGATACGAGCAGTACTTC. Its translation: CASSYVLDRGYEQYF.

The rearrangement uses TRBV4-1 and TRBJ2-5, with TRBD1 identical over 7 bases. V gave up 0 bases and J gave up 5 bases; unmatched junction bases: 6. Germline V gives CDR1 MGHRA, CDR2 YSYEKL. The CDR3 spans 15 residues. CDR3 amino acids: CASSQDETGWETQYF. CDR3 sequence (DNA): TGCGCCAGCAGCCAAGACGAGACAGGGTGGGAGACCCAGTACTTC.

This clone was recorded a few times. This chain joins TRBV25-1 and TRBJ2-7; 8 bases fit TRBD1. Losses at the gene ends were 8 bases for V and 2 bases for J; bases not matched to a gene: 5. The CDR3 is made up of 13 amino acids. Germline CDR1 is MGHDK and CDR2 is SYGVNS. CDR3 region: CASGRQGTYEQYF. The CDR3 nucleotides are TGTGCCAGCGGGAGACAGGGGACCTACGAGCAGTACTTC.

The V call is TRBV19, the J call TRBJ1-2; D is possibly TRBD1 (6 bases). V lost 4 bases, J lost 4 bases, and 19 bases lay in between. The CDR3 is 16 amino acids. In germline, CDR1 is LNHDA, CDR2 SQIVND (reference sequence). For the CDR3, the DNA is TGTGCCAGTAGTAAAACCGGGACACTTTCTCTCTATGGCTACACCTTC. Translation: CASSKTGTLSLYGYTF. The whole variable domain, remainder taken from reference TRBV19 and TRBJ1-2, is DGGITQSPKYLFRKEGQNVTLSCEQNLNHDAMYWYRQDPGQGLRLIYYSQIVNDFQKGDIAEGYSVSREKKESFPLTVTSAQKNPTAFYLCASSKTGTLSLYGYTFGSGTRLTVV.

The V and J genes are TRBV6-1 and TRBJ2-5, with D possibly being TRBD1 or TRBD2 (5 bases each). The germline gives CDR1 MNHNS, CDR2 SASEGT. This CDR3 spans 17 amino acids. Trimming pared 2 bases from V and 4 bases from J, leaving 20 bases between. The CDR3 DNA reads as TGTGCCAGCAGTGAACTTCCGGGACGTCGGAGTCCAGAGACCCAGTACTTC. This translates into CASSELPGRRSPETQYF.

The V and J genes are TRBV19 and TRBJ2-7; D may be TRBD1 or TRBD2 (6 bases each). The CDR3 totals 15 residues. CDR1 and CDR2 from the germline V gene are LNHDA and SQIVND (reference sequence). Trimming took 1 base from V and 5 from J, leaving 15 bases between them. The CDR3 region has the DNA TGTGCCAGTAGTATAGGGGCCGGGGGCATAGACGAGCAGTACTTC. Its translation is CASSIGAGGIDEQYF.

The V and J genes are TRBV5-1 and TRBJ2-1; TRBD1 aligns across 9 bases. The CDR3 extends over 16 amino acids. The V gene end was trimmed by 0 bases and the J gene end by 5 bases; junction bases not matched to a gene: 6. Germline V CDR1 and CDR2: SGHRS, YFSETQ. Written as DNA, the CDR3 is TGCGCCAGCAGCTTGGCCATGACAGGGGGGAACAATGAGCAGTTCTTC. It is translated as CASSLAMTGGNNEQFF.

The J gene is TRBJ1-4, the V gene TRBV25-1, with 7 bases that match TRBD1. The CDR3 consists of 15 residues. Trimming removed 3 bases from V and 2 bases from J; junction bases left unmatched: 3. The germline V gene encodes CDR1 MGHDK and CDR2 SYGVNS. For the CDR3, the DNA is TGTGCCAGCAGTGACCCGACAGGGACTAATGAAAAACTGTTTTTT. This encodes CASSDPTGTNEKLFF.

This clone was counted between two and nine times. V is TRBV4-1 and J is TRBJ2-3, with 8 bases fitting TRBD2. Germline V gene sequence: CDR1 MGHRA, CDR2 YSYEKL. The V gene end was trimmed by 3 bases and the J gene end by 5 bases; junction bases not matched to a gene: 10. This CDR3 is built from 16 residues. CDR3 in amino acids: CASSQPAGVPRDTQYF. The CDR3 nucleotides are TGCGCCAGCAGCCAGCCAGCGGGAGTCCCTAGAGATACGCAGTATTTT.

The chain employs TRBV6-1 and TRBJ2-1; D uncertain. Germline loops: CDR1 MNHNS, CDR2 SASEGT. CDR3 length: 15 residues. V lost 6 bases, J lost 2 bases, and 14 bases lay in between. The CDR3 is CASSPDTDPYNEQFF. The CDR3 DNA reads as TGTGCCAGCAGCCCCGACACCGATCCCTACAATGAGCAGTTCTTC.

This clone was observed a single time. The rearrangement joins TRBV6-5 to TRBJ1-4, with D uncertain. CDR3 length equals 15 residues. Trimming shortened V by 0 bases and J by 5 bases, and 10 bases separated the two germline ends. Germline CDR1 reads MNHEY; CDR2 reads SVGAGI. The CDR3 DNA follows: TGTGCCAGCAGTTACTCTAGCCCGCGAAATGAAAAACTGTTTTTT. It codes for CASSYSSPRNEKLFF.

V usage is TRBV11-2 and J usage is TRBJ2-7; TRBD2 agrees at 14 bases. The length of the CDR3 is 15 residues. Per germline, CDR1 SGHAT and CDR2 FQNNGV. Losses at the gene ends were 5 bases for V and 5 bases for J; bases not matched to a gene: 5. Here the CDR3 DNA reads TGTGCCAGCAGCCCGACGGGACTAGCGGGGGACGAGCAGTACTTC. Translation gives CASSPTGLAGDEQYF.

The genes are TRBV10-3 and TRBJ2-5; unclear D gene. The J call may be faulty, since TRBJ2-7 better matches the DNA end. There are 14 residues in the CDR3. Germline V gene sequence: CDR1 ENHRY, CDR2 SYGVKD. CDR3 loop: CAISESLRMYEQYF. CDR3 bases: TGTGCCATCAGTGAGTCTTTGAGGATGTACGAGCAGTACTTC.

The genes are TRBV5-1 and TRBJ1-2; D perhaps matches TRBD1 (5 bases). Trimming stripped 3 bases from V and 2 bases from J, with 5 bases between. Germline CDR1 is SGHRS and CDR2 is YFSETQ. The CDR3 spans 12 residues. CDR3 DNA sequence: TGCGCCAGCAGCTACAGGAACTATGGCTACACCTTC. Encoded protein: CASSYRNYGYTF.

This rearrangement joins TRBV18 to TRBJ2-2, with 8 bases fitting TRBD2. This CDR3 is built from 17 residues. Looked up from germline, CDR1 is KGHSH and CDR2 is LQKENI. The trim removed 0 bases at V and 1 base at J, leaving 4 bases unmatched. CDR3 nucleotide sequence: TGTGCCAGCTCACCACCCTTACTAGCGGAGAACACCGGGGAGCTGTTTTTT. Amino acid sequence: CASSPPLLAENTGELFF. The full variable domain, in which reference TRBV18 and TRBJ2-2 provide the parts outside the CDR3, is NAGVMQNPRHLVRRRGQEARLRCSPMKGHSHVYWYRQLPEEGLKFMVYLQKENIIDESGMPKERFSAEFPKEGPSILRIQQVVRGDSAAYFCASSPPLLAENTGELFFGEGSRLTVL.

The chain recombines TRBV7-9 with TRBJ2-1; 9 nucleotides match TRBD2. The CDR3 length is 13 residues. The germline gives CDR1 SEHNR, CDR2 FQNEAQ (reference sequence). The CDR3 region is CAEGLAGDNEQFF. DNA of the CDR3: TGTGCAGAGGGACTAGCCGGCGACAATGAGCAGTTCTTC.

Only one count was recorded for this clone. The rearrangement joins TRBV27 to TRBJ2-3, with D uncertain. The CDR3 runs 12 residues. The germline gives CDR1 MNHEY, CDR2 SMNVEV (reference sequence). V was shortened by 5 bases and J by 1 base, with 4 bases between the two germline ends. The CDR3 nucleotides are TGTGCCAGCAGTGGAGGCACAGATACGCAGTATTTT. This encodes CASSGGTDTQYF.

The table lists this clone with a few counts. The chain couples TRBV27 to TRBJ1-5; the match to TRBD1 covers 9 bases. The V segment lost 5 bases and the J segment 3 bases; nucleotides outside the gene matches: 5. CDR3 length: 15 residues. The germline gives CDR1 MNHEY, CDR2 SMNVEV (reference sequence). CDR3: CASSPGTGINQPQHF. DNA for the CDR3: TGTGCCAGCAGTCCCGGGACAGGGATCAATCAGCCCCAGCATTTT.

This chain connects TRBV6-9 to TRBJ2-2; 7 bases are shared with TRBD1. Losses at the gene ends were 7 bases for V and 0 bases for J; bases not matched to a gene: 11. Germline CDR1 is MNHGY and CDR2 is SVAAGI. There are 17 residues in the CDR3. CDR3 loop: CASTQKGGGSNTGELFF. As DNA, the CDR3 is TGTGCCAGCACCCAGAAAGGGGGCGGCTCGAACACCGGGGAGCTGTTTTTT.

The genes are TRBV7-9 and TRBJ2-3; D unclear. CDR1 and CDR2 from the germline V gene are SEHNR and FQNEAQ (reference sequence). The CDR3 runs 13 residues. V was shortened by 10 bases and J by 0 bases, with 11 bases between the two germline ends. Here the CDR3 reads CAIRAESTDTQYF. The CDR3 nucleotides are TGTGCCATCCGGGCAGAAAGCACAGATACGCAGTATTTT.

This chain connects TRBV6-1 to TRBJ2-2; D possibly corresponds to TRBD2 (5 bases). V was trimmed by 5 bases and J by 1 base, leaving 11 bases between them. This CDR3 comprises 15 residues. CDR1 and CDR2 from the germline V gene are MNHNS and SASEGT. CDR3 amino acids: CASSRPTRNTGELFF. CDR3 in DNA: TGTGCCAGCAGTCGACCTACTAGGAACACCGGGGAGCTGTTTTTT.

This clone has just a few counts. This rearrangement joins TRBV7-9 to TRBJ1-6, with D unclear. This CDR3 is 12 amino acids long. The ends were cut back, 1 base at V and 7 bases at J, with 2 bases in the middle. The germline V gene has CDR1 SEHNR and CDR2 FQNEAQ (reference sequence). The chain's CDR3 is CASSLVNSPLHF. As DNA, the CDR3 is TGTGCCAGCAGCTTAGTCAATTCACCCCTCCACTTT.

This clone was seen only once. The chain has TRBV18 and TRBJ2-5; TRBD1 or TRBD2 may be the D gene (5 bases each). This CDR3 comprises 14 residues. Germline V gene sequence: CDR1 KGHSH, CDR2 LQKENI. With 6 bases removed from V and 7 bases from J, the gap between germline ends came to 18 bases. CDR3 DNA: TGTGCCAGCTCCCAAAGGGACGTCTACGGGACCCAGTACTTC. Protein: CASSQRDVYGTQYF.

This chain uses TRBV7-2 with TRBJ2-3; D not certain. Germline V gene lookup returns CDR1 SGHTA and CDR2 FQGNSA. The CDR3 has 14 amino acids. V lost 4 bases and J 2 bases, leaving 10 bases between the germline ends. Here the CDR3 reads CASSSLSSTDTQYF. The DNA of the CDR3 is TGTGCCAGCAGCTCCCTTTCCTCCACAGATACGCAGTATTTT.

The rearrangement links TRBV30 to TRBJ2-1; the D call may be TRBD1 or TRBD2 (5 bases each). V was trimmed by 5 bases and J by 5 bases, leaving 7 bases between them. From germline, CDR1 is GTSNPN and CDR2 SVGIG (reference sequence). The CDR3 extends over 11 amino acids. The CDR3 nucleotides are TGTGCCTGGGAGGGGCACAATGAGCAGTTCTTC. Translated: CAWEGHNEQFF.

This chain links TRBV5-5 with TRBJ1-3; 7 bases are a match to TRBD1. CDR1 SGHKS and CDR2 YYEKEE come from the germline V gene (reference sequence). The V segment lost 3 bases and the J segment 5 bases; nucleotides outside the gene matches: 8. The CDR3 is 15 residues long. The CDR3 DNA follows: TGTGCCAGCAGCTCAGACAGGGAAAATAGAAACACCATATATTTT. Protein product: CASSSDRENRNTIYF.

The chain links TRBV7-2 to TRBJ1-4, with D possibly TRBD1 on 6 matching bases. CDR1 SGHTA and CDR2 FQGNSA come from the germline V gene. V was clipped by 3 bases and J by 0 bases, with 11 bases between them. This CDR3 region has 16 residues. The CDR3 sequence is CASSFIGGATNEKLFF. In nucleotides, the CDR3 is TGTGCCAGCAGCTTCATTGGGGGCGCAACTAATGAAAAACTGTTTTTT. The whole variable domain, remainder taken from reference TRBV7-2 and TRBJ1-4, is GAGVSQSPSNKVTEKGKDVELRCDPISGHTALYWYRQSLGQGLEFLIYFQGNSAPDKSGLPSDRFSAERTGGSVSTLTIQRTQQEDSAVYLCASSFIGGATNEKLFFGSGTQLSVL.